The sequence of this T cell receptor beta chain was determined in a study of blood T cell repertoires in COVID-19. Study as a whole: From the United States, Italy and Spain came samples of acute and convalescent COVID-19.

In the original analysis: Estimated nucleated cell counts came from reference gene primer amplification. Generated by immunoSEQ multiplex PCR, the TCRdb table keeps only in-frame clones and is missing some. From that table come the V and J calls and clone size; the DNA was used to work out D and trimming. Among about 300,000 clones listed, more than 70% were seen once. Sequenced input: peripheral blood. This sequence originates from a young man who had recovered from COVID-19.

CDR3 residues: CASSFSGGNTGELFF. The CDR3 DNA reads TGTGCCAGCAGCTTTAGCGGGGGAAACACCGGGGAGCTGTTTTTT. The chain is built from TRBV7-8 and TRBJ2-2, with TRBD2 matching 9 bases. The CDR3 totals 15 residues. Germline CDR1 is SGHVS and CDR2 is FQNEAQ. With 3 bases clipped from V and 2 bases from J, the junction kept 1 base outside the gene matches.